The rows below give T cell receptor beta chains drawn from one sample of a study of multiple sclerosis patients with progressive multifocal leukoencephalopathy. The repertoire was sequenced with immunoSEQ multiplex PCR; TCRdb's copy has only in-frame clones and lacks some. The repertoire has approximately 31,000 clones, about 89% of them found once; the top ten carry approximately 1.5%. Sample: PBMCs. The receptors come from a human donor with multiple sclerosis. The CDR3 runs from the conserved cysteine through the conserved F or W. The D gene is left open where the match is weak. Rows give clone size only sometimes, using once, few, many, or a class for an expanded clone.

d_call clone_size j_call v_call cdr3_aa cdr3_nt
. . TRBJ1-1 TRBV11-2 CASSLDNAVNTEAFF TGTGCCAGCAGCTTAGATAACGCCGTGAACACTGAAGCTTTCTTT
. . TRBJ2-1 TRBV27 CASSLLGYESSYNEQFF TGTGCCAGCAGTTTATTGGGTTACGAGAGCTCCTACAATGAGCAGTTCTTC
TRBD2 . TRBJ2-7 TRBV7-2 CASSLVAGDSYEQYF TGTGCCAGCAGCCTCGTGGCGGGAGATTCCTACGAGCAGTACTTC
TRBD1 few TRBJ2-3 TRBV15 CATSRDPGQGADTQYF TGTGCCACCAGCAGAGATCCGGGACAGGGGGCAGATACGCAGTATTTT
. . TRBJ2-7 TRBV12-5 CASGPIGVPYEQYF TGTGCTAGTGGTCCGATAGGTGTCCCCTACGAGCAGTACTTC
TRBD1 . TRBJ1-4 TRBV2 CASSETGSNEKLFF TGTGCCAGCAGTGAGACAGGGAGTAATGAAAAACTGTTTTTT
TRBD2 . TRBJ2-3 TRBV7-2 CASSLGTSGSSSTDTQYF TGTGCCAGCAGCTTAGGGACTAGCGGGAGTAGCTCGACAGATACGCAGTATTTT
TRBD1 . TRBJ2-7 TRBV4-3 CASSQDAGGVYEQYF TGCGCCAGCAGCCAAGATGCAGGGGGCGTCTACGAGCAGTACTTC
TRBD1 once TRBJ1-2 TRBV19 CASKRTGRISGYTF TGTGCCAGTAAGAGGACAGGGAGGATTTCGGGCTACACCTTC
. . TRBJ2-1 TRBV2 CASSEGERWNEQFF TGTGCCAGCAGTGAGGGGGAGCGGTGGAATGAGCAGTTCTTC
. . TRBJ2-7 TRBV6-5 CASSYSGRHYEQYF TGTGCCAGCAGTTACTCTGGCAGGCACTACGAGCAGTACTTC
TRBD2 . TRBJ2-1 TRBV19 CASSGGGTRAYNEQFF TGTGCCAGTAGTGGGGGAGGGACTAGGGCCTACAATGAGCAGTTCTTC
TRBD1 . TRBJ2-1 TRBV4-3 CASSQDRGPYNEQFF TGCGCCAGCAGCCAAGACAGGGGGCCCTACAATGAGCAGTTCTTC
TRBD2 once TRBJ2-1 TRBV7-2 CASRVRTTSGINEQFF TGTGCCAGCCGAGTCAGAACTACTAGCGGGATCAATGAGCAGTTCTTC
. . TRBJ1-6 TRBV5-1 CASSFVSGSSPLHF TGCGCCAGCAGCTTTGTGTCAGGTTCTTCACCCCTCCACTTT
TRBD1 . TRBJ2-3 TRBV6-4 CASREQGYSTDTQYF TGTGCCAGCAGGGAACAGGGGTACAGCACAGATACGCAGTATTTT
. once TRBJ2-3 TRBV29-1 CSVRGRAGTTDTQYF TGCAGCGTGCGGGGGCGAGCGGGGACCACAGATACGCAGTATTTT
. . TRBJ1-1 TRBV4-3 CASRPTEMNTEAFF TGCGCCAGCAGGCCGACAGAAATGAACACTGAAGCTTTCTTT
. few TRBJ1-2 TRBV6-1 CASSEARRGYGYTF TGTGCCAGCAGTGAAGCGAGACGGGGCTATGGCTACACCTTC
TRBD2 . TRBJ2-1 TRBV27 CASSLTSGPYNEQFF TGTGCCAGCAGTTTAACTAGCGGACCCTACAATGAGCAGTTCTTC
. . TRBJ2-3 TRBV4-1 CASSGPGPDTQYF TGCGCCAGCAGCGGACCTGGCCCAGATACGCAGTATTTT
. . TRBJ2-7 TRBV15 CATSRVRGYEQYF TGTGCCACCAGCAGAGTGAGAGGCTACGAGCAGTACTTC
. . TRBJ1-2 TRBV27 CASSPAPPNYGYTF TGTGCCAGCAGTCCAGCACCACCTAACTATGGCTACACCTTC
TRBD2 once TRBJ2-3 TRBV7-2 CASSFQAGTTDTQYF TGTGCCAGCAGCTTTCAAGCGGGGACCACAGATACGCAGTATTTT
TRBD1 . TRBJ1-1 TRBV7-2 CASSFSSGTGKSWSTEAFF TGTGCCAGCAGCTTCTCCTCCGGGACAGGGAAGTCTTGGAGCACTGAAGCTTTCTTT
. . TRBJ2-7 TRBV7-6 CASSLDAGLYEQYF TGTGCCAGCAGCTTAGATGCAGGGCTCTACGAGCAGTACTTC
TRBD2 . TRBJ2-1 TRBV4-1 CASSQDGTSVGEQFF TGCGCCAGCAGCCAAGACGGGACTAGCGTCGGTGAGCAGTTCTTC
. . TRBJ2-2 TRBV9 CASSARQAHTGELFF TGTGCCAGCAGCGCCAGACAGGCGCACACCGGGGAGCTGTTTTTT
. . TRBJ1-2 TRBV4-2 CASSQDRAGWDGYTF TGTGCCAGCAGCCAAGATCGGGCAGGGTGGGACGGCTACACCTTC
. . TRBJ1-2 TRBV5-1 CASSLVGPYGYTF TGCGCCAGCAGCTTGGTAGGGCCCTATGGCTACACCTTC
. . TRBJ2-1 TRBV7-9 CASSKDRSRHNEQFF TGTGCCAGCAGCAAGGACAGATCTAGGCACAATGAGCAGTTCTTC
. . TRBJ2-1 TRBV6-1 CASSERGNEQFF TGTGCCAGCAGTGAGAGGGGCAATGAGCAGTTCTTC
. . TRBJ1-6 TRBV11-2 CASSLGGQSAPLHF TGTGCCAGCAGCTTAGGGGGGCAGAGTGCACCCCTCCACTTT
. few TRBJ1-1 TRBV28 CASGLSGNTEAFF TGTGCCTCAGGGCTTTCGGGCAACACTGAAGCTTTCTTT
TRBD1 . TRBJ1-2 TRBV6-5 CASSSNRGTGYTF TGTGCCAGCAGTTCTAACAGGGGGACCGGCTACACCTTC
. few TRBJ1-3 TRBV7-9 CASNKGGDTIYF TGTGCCAGCAACAAAGGTGGAGACACCATATATTTT
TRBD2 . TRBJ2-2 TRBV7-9 CASSPPGLAVNTGELFF TGTGCCAGCAGCCCCCCGGGACTAGCGGTCAACACCGGGGAGCTGTTTTTT
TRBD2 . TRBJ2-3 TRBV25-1 CASSEAGVVSDTQYF TGTGCCAGCAGTGAAGCGGGAGTAGTTTCAGATACGCAGTATTTT
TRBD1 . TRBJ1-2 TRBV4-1 CASSQDHRTGAFGYTF TGCGCCAGCAGCCAAGATCATCGGACAGGCGCTTTCGGCTACACCTTC
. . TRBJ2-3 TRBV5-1 CASSLGATSVTDTQYF TGCGCCAGCAGCTTGGGGGCCACCTCAGTCACAGATACGCAGTATTTT
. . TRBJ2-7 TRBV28 CASSNWAAFSYEQYF TGTGCCAGCAGTAATTGGGCGGCCTTCTCCTACGAGCAGTACTTC
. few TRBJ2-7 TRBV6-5 CASSWHRDGSSYEQYF TGTGCCAGCAGTTGGCACCGGGACGGGAGCTCCTACGAGCAGTACTTC
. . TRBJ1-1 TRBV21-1 CASSCITTGGDITEAFF TGTGCCAGCAGCTGCATCACTACGGGTGGGGACATCACTGAAGCTTTCTTT
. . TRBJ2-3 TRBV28 CASSLSGPRGTDTQYF TGTGCCAGCAGTTTATCTGGACCACGGGGCACAGATACGCAGTATTTT
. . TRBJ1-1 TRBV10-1 CANGEKNTEAFF TGCGCCAACGGGGAGAAGAACACTGAAGCTTTCTTT
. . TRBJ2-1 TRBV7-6 CASSLDSGVYNEQFF TGTGCCAGCAGCTTAGATAGCGGAGTCTACAATGAGCAGTTCTTC
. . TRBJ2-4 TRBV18 CASSPTGPPENNIQYF TGTGCCAGCTCACCTACCGGGCCCCCGGAGAACAACATTCAGTACTTC
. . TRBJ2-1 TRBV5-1 CASSSGYLRNEQFF TGCGCCAGCAGCTCCGGTTACCTTCGGAATGAGCAGTTCTTC
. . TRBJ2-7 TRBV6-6 CASSLLGTSSHEQYF TGTGCCAGCAGTCTTCTCGGGACTTCTTCCCACGAGCAGTACTTC
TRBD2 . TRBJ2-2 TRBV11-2 CASSLGTSGSTGELFF TGTGCCAGCAGCCTCGGGACTAGCGGGAGCACCGGGGAGCTGTTTTTT